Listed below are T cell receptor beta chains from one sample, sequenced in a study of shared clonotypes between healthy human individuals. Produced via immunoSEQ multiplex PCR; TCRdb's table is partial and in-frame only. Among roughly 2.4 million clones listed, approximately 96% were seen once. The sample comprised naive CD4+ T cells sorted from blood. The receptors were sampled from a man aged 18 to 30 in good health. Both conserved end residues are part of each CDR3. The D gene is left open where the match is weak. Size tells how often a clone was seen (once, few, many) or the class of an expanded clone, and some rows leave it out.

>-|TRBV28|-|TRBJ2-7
TGTGCCAGCACCGACAGGAGTTACTCCTACGAGCAGTACTTC
CASTDRSYSYEQYF
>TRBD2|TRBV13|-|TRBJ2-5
TGTGCCAGCAGCTCCCTTCTGGGAGGGCCGTATGGGACCCAGTACTTC
CASSSLLGGPYGTQYF
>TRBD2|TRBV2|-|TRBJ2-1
TGTGCCAGCAGTGCGACTAGCGGGAGTTTTGGTGAGCAGTTCTTC
CASSATSGSFGEQFF
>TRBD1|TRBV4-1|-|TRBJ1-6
TGCGCCAGCAGCCAAGCGGGGACAGTGAATTCACCCCTCCACTTT
CASSQAGTVNSPLHF
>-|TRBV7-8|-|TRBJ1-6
TGTGCCAGCAGCTTAGGTCCAATAAGCTCCTATAATTCACCCCTCCACTTT
CASSLGPISSYNSPLHF
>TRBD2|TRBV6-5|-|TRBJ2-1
TGTGCCAGCAGTTACTCGAAGCCTCGCGGGGGAAATGAGCAGTTCTTC
CASSYSKPRGGNEQFF
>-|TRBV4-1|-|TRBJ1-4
TGCGCCAGCAGCCAAGTGAGAGTTCTTGAAAAACTGTTTTTT
CASSQVRVLEKLFF
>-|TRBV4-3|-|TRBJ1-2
TGCGCCAGCAGCCAAGACTGGCGGAATAACTATGGCTACACCTTC
CASSQDWRNNYGYTF
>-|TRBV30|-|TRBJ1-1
TGTGCCTGGAGCGGGAAGGGATACACTGAAGCTTTCTTT
CAWSGKGYTEAFF
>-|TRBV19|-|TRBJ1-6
TGTGCCAGTAGTATGAACCCAGGGACTCCTAATTCACCCCTCCACTTT
CASSMNPGTPNSPLHF
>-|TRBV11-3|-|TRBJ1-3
TGTGCCAGCAGCACCGAGGGAAACACCATATATTTT
CASSTEGNTIYF
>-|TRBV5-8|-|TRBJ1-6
TGTGCCAGCAGCTTGGAACACGGACGGGATAATTCACCCCTCCACTTT
CASSLEHGRDNSPLHF
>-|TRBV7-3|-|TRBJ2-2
TGTGCCAGCAGCAGAAACGTACAGGGAAGCCGGACCGGGGAGCTGTTTTTT
CASSRNVQGSRTGELFF
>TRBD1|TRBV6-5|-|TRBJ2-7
TGTGCCAGCAGTTACTCAGGGACAGGGATTCACGAGCAGTACTTC
CASSYSGTGIHEQYF
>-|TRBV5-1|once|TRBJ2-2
TGCGCCAGCAGCCCCAGACAGGCGAACACCGGGGAGCTGTTTTTT
CASSPRQANTGELFF
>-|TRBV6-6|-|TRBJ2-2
TGTGCCAGCAGTTCCTTCGCGGCGAACACCGGGGAGCTGTTTTTT
CASSSFAANTGELFF
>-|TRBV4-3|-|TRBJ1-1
TGCGCCAGCAGCCAAGAGGGGGGGGGCTCCACTGAAGCTTTCTTT
CASSQEGGGSTEAFF